Below are 31 T cell receptor beta chains sequenced from a single sample in a study of blood T cell repertoires in COVID-19 (dated by TCRdb to 2020 to 2022). Libraries were made using the immunoSEQ multiplex PCR assay. TCRdb's version of the immuneACCESS table is confined to in-frame rearrangements and falls short of the full clone set. An unresolved V gene accounts for under half of the shortfall where checked; the remainder is of unknown origin. Counted in this sample were about 60,000 clones; approximately 88% of them appeared once. Clones ranked in the top ten supply around 3.5% of the sample. Specimen: peripheral blood. The source of these receptors is a man in his fifties with active COVID-19.

V gene TRBV29-1 combines with J gene TRBJ2-3; 10 bases match TRBD2. The CDR3 covers 14 residues. Germline values: CDR1 SQVTM, CDR2 ANQGSEA. V gave up 6 bases and J gave up 4 bases; unmatched junction bases: 7. CDR3 in DNA: TGCAGCGTCTCCAGCGGGGGGGCCCCAGATACGCAGTATTTT. Residues: CSVSSGGAPDTQYF.

The sample holds a few counts of this clone. The J gene is TRBJ2-1, the V gene TRBV19; 13 bases agree with TRBD2. The CDR3 is 16 residues long. The trim removed 6 bases at V and 0 bases at J, leaving 2 bases unmatched. In germline, CDR1 is LNHDA, CDR2 SQIVND (reference sequence). CDR3 amino acids: CASRRLAGGSYNEQFF. CDR3 coding DNA: TGTGCCAGTAGGCGACTAGCGGGGGGCTCCTACAATGAGCAGTTCTTC.

The chain recombines TRBV2 with TRBJ2-5; D uncertain. Trimming stripped 6 bases from V and 0 bases from J, with 11 bases between. The CDR3 has 14 residues. The germline V gene has CDR1 SNHLY and CDR2 FYNNEI. The CDR3 here is CASRTDTYQETQYF. DNA for the CDR3: TGTGCCAGCAGGACTGATACGTACCAAGAGACCCAGTACTTC.

The rearrangement links TRBV5-6 to TRBJ2-1; D unresolved. The germline V gene has CDR1 SGHDT and CDR2 YYEEEE. The length of the CDR3 is 12 residues. The V end lost 4 bases, the J end lost 10 bases, and 12 bases lay between the germline ends. The CDR3: CASSINSPEQFF. Written as DNA, the CDR3 is TGTGCCAGCAGCATCAACTCGCCCGAGCAGTTCTTC. Full variable domain (outside the CDR3, taken from reference TRBV5-6 and TRBJ2-1): DAGVTQSPTHLIKTRGQQVTLRCSPKSGHDTVSWYQQALGQGPQFIFQYYEEEERQRGNFPDRFSGHQFPNYSSELNVNALLLGDSALYLCASSINSPEQFFGPGTRLTVL.

This chain joins TRBV10-3 and TRBJ1-2; D may be TRBD1 (5 bases). This CDR3 has 14 amino acids. Germline CDR1 ENHRY, CDR2 SYGVKD. Trimming shortened V by 0 bases and J by 8 bases, and 13 bases separated the two germline ends. The CDR3 region is CAISESFKGEGYTF. CDR3 DNA sequence: TGTGCCATCAGTGAGTCTTTCAAAGGGGAAGGCTACACCTTC.

The gene calls are TRBV6-5 and TRBJ1-6; D not resolved. CDR1 and CDR2 (germline): MNHEY, SVGAGI. V was trimmed by 6 bases and J by 7 bases, leaving 10 bases between them. There are 13 residues in the CDR3. The CDR3 bases are TGTGCCAGCAGCCCCCTACAGAATTCACCCCTCCACTTT. Protein: CASSPLQNSPLHF.

V usage is TRBV7-8 and J usage is TRBJ1-5; possibly TRBD1 for D (5 bases). Germline values: CDR1 SGHVS, CDR2 FQNEAQ. There are 12 residues in the CDR3. The V gene lost 6 bases and the J gene lost 2 bases, with 5 bases spanning the gap. Written as DNA, the CDR3 is TGTGCCAGCAGGACAGGCAATCAGCCCCAGCATTTT. It specifies CASRTGNQPQHF.

The chain is built from TRBV3-1 (or the pseudogene TRBV3-2) and TRBJ2-5, with 10 positions matching TRBD2. Germline-derived CDR1 and CDR2 are LGHDT and YNNKEL (reference sequence). The trim removed 1 base at V and 5 bases at J, leaving 22 bases unmatched. The CDR3 consists of 21 residues. The CDR3 DNA sequence: TGTGCCAGCAGCCAAGGGAAGATTAAGCGGGGGGGTAACGGACAGTGGGAGACCCAGTACTTC. It specifies CASSQGKIKRGGNGQWETQYF.

The V gene is TRBV29-1, the J gene TRBJ2-1, with 10 bases lining up with TRBD2. Germline CDR1 reads SQVTM; CDR2 reads ANQGSEA. V dropped 1 base and J dropped 9; count of bases not matched to a gene: 12. The CDR3 has 16 amino acids. The CDR3 nucleotides are TGCAGCGTTGAAGGGGAGCGGGGGGGCCCCGGAGGTGAGCAGTTCTTC. Amino acid sequence: CSVEGERGGPGGEQFF.

The rearrangement joins TRBV2 to TRBJ2-2, with unresolved D. Per the germline V gene, CDR1 is SNHLY and CDR2 is FYNNEI. Trimming cost V 6 bases and J 7 bases, with 12 bases left between them. The CDR3 has 13 amino acids. CDR3: CASSPLLFGELFF. The CDR3 DNA reads TGTGCCAGCAGCCCCCTTCTCTTCGGGGAGCTGTTTTTT.

This clone was detected a few times. This chain connects TRBV5-1 to TRBJ1-3; D might be TRBD1 (5 bases). V gave up 9 bases and J gave up 9 bases, with 16 bases separating them. Germline V CDR1 and CDR2: SGHRS, YFSETQ. There are 12 residues in the CDR3. CDR3 sequence reads: CATQGDGGTIYF. The CDR3 nucleotides are TGCGCCACCCAGGGCGATGGCGGCACCATATATTTT.

About this clone itself: This specimen includes other DNA sequences encoding the same CDR3. DNA for the CDR3: TGTGCCAGCAGTCCCGGGACAGGCTACGAGCAGTACTTC. Translation gives CASSPGTGYEQYF. The chain uses TRBV6-5 and TRBJ2-7; 8 nucleotides match TRBD1. The germline V gene encodes CDR1 MNHEY and CDR2 SVGAGI. With V trimmed by 5 bases and J by 3 bases, 3 bases remained unmatched. This CDR3 has 13 amino acids.

The J gene is TRBJ2-7, the V gene TRBV6-2 or TRBV6-3, with 8 bases matching TRBD2. With V trimmed by 5 bases and J by 1 base, 4 bases remained unmatched. CDR3 length equals 14 residues. Germline loops: CDR1 MNHEY, CDR2 SVGEGT. The CDR3: CASSPLAGSYEQYF. As DNA, the CDR3 is TGTGCCAGCAGTCCATTAGCGGGATCCTACGAGCAGTACTTC.

The chain links TRBV5-4 to TRBJ1-2, with 8 bases identical to TRBD1. The CDR3 has 13 residues. The germline V gene has CDR1 SGHNT and CDR2 YYREEE (reference sequence). The trim removed 4 bases at V and 4 bases at J, leaving 3 bases unmatched. CDR3 amino acids: CASSAGQVYGYTF. In nucleotides, the CDR3 is TGTGCCAGCAGCGCGGGACAGGTCTATGGCTACACCTTC.

CDR3 residues: CASELGTSSYEQYF. CDR3 in DNA: TGTGCCAGCGAGCTGGGGACTAGCTCCTACGAGCAGTACTTC. V gene TRBV6-5 combines with J gene TRBJ2-7; 8 positions agree with TRBD2. J gave up 0 bases and V 8 bases, and 6 bases lay outside the gene matches. The CDR3 is 14 residues long. Germline V gene data show CDR1 as MNHEY and CDR2 as SVGAGI.

The chain has TRBV12-3 or TRBV12-4 and TRBJ1-2; TRBD1 is a possible D gene (5 bases). This CDR3 contains 13 residues. V was pared by 2 bases and J by 1 base, with 5 bases between. The CDR3 region has the DNA TGTGCCAGCAGTTTAAGGGGTAACTATGGCTACACCTTC. It yields the protein CASSLRGNYGYTF.

The chain carries TRBV6-6 and TRBJ1-6; TRBD1 matches at 8 bases. The CDR3 covers 15 residues. V lost 4 bases to trimming and J lost 8 bases; unmatched junction nucleotides: 7. In germline, CDR1 is MNHNY, CDR2 SVGAGI (reference sequence). CDR3 region: CASSLDRGGYSPLHF. The DNA of the CDR3 is TGTGCCAGCAGTTTAGACAGGGGAGGATATTCACCCCTCCACTTT.

The V gene is TRBV11-2, the J gene TRBJ2-5, with 9 bases matching TRBD1. Unmatched junction bases numbered 7, after V lost 2 bases and J lost 6 bases. The germline CDR1 and CDR2 sequences are SGHAT and FQNNGV. The CDR3 loop spans 15 amino acids. The CDR3 here is CASSLPIGQGKTQYF. The CDR3 nucleotides are TGTGCCAGCAGCTTACCAATAGGACAGGGGAAGACCCAGTACTTC.

V gene TRBV5-4 combines with J gene TRBJ1-6; D gene ambiguous. The CDR3 is made up of 15 amino acids. Germline V lookup: CDR1 SGHNT, CDR2 YYREEE (reference sequence). Trimming removed 4 bases at V and 10 bases at J, with 18 bases between. DNA for the CDR3: TGTGCCAGCAGCAAAAACGAACGGGGAGGCTCACCCCTCCACTTT. This sequence encodes CASSKNERGGSPLHF.

This chain links TRBV10-3 with TRBJ2-1; 8 bases fit TRBD1. The CDR3 consists of 15 residues. J was trimmed by 6 bases and V by 7 bases; bases with no gene match: 11. Per the germline V gene, CDR1 is ENHRY and CDR2 is SYGVKD. CDR3 in DNA: TGTGCCATCAATTCCCAGGTCGGACAGGGCAATGAGCAGTTCTTC. Protein: CAINSQVGQGNEQFF.

This clone was picked up one time. The chain has TRBV12-5 and TRBJ1-2, with 9 bases aligning to TRBD1. The CDR3 extends over 13 amino acids. The germline gives CDR1 LGHNT, CDR2 FRNRAP. The trim removed 1 base at V and 8 bases at J, leaving 2 bases unmatched. CDR3 loop: CASGLGTGVGYTF. The CDR3 DNA reads TGTGCTAGTGGTTTGGGGACAGGGGTGGGCTACACCTTC.

V and J are TRBV5-4 and TRBJ2-5, with 7 bases matching TRBD1. The CDR3 is 14 amino acids. V shed 5 bases and J 2 bases; nucleotides not matched to a gene: 6. The V gene's germline CDR1 is SGHNT and CDR2 YYREEE (reference sequence). The CDR3 protein is CASRPGTEQETQYF. The CDR3 DNA follows: TGTGCCAGCAGGCCGGGGACAGAACAAGAGACCCAGTACTTC. The entire variable domain, with the rest obtained from reference TRBV5-4 and TRBJ2-5, is as follows: ETGVTQSPTHLIKTRGQQVTLRCSSQSGHNTVSWYQQALGQGPQFIFQYYREEENGRGNFPPRFSGLQFPNYSSELNVNALELDDSALYLCASRPGTEQETQYFGPGTRLLVL.

The chain joins TRBV5-1 to TRBJ2-3, with D possibly being TRBD1 (6 bases). Germline CDR1 reads SGHRS; CDR2 reads YFSETQ. V lost 0 bases, J lost 6 bases, and 11 bases lay in between. CDR3 size: 14 residues. The CDR3 region is CASSLAGGGDTQYF. The CDR3 bases are TGCGCCAGCAGCTTGGCCGGTGGGGGCGATACGCAGTATTTT. Looking up the rest from reference TRBV5-1 and TRBJ2-3 gives the full variable domain: KAGVTQTPRYLIKTRGQQVTLSCSPISGHRSVSWYQQTPGQGLQFLFEYFSETQRNKGNFPGRFSGRQFSNSRSEMNVSTLELGDSALYLCASSLAGGGDTQYFGPGTRLTVL.

The chain is built from TRBV18 and TRBJ2-3; tentative D call: TRBD2 (6 bases). Germline V gives CDR1 KGHSH, CDR2 LQKENI. V gave up 4 bases and J gave up 1 base, with 9 bases separating them. The CDR3 loop spans 14 amino acids. CDR3 DNA: TGTGCCAGCTCACTCGGGGGAGGCACAGATACGCAGTATTTT. This codes for CASSLGGGTDTQYF.

The genes are TRBV9 and TRBJ1-1; D not certain. Per the germline V gene, CDR1 is SGDLS and CDR2 is YYNGEE. This CDR3 comprises 14 residues. V was cut by 4 bases and J by 0 bases, with 10 bases left in between. The CDR3 sequence: CASSTTSMNTEAFF. The CDR3 coding sequence is TGTGCCAGCAGCACCACAAGTATGAACACTGAAGCTTTCTTT.

The gene calls are TRBV5-5 and TRBJ1-6, with no clear D. The CDR3 runs to 15 residues. CDR1 SGHKS and CDR2 YYEKEE come from the germline V gene (reference sequence). The V end was cut by 2 bases, the J end by 3 bases, with 9 bases between. CDR3 loop: CASSFQDIYNSPLHF. The CDR3, as DNA: TGTGCCAGCAGCTTTCAGGATATCTATAATTCACCCCTCCACTTT.

The chain employs TRBV19 and TRBJ2-6; D gene ambiguous. The V gene lost 5 bases and the J gene lost 8 bases, with 16 bases spanning the gap. CDR3 length: 15 residues. CDR1 and CDR2 (germline): LNHDA, SQIVND (reference sequence). The CDR3 DNA follows: TGTGCCAGTAGTTACTCCCGACAAATTACCAACGTCCTGACTTTC. Translated, it gives CASSYSRQITNVLTF.

CDR3 sequence: CATSRDKTGGIDTQYF. The DNA of the CDR3 is TGTGCCACCAGCAGAGATAAGACAGGGGGCATAGATACGCAGTATTTT. The rearrangement uses TRBV15 and TRBJ2-3; 10 bases align to TRBD1. The J segment lost 5 bases and the V segment lost 0 bases, leaving 5 bases of the junction unmatched. From germline, CDR1 is LNHNV and CDR2 YYDKDF (reference sequence). CDR3 length: 16 amino acids.

This chain joins TRBV5-1 and TRBJ1-1, with D possibly matching TRBD1 (6 bases). The germline V gene has CDR1 SGHRS and CDR2 YFSETQ. This CDR3 has 17 amino acids. Trimming removed 3 bases at V and 5 bases at J, with 23 bases between. CDR3 DNA sequence: TGCGCCAGCAGCTGGCATTTTCTCCGGGGGGCTGGAACTGAAGCTTTCTTT. Protein sequence: CASSWHFLRGAGTEAFF.

The chain recombines TRBV3-1 (or the pseudogene TRBV3-2) with TRBJ1-1; possible D gene TRBD1, 5 bases. Deletions cut 4 bases from V and 1 base from J, with 7 bases between. The CDR3 is 13 amino acids. Germline assignment: CDR1 LGHDT and CDR2 YNNKEL (reference sequence). CDR3: CASSLGENTEAFF. CDR3 nucleotide sequence: TGTGCCAGCAGCCTAGGGGAGAACACTGAAGCTTTCTTT.

The J gene is TRBJ2-2, the V gene TRBV2; D call uncertain. CDR3 length: 14 amino acids. The V end lost 2 bases, the J end lost 2 bases, and 6 bases lay between the germline ends. Germline assignment: CDR1 SNHLY and CDR2 FYNNEI. For the CDR3, the DNA is TGTGCCAGCAGTGAAAACAGAAACACCGGGGAGCTGTTTTTT. It is translated as CASSENRNTGELFF.